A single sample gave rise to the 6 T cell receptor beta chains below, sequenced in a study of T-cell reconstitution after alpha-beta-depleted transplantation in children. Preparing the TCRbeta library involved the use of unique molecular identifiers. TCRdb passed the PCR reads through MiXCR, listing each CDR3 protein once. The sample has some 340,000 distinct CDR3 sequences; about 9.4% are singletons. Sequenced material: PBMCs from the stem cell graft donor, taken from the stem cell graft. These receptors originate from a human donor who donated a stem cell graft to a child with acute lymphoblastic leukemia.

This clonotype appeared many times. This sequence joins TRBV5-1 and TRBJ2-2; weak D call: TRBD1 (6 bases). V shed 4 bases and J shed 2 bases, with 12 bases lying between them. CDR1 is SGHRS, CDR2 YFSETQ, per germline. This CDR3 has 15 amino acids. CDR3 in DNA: TGCGCCAGCAGCGTTAGGACAGATAACACCGGGGAGCTGTTTTTT. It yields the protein CASSVRTDNTGELFF.

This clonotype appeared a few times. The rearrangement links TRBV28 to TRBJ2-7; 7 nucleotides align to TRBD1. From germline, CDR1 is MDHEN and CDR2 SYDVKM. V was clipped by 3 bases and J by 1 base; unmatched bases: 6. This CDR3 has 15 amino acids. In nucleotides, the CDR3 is TGTGCCAGCAGTTTCCGCGGACAGGCGTCCTACGAGCAGTACTTC. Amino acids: CASSFRGQASYEQYF.

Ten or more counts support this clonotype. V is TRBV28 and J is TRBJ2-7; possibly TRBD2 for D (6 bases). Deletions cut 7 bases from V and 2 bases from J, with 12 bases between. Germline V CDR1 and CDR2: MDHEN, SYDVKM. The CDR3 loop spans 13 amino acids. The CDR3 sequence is CASTGGTAYEQYF. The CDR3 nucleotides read TGTGCCAGCACCGGCGGGACGGCCTACGAGCAGTACTTC.

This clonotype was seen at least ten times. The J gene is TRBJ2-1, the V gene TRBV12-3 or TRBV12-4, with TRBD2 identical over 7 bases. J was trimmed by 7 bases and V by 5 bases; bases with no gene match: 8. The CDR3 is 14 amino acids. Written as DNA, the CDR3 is TGTGCCAGCAGTCGTGGACTAGTAAGTAATGAGCAGTTCTTC. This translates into CASSRGLVSNEQFF.

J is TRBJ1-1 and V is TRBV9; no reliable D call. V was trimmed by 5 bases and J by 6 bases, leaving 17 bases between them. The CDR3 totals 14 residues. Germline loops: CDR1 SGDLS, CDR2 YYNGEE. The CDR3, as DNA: TGTGCCAGCAGTTCCAGGCTCAGTCTTTCTGAAGCTTTCTTT. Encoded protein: CASSSRLSLSEAFF.

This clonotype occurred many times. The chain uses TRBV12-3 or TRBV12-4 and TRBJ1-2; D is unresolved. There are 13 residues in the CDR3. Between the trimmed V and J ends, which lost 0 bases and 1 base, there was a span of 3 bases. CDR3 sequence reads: CASSLADNYGYTF. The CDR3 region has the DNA TGTGCCAGCAGTTTAGCCGATAACTATGGCTACACCTTC.